This TCR beta chain is drawn from a study of blood T cell repertoires in COVID-19. The data were produced by immunoSEQ multiplex PCR, yet TCRdb's version contains in-frame clones alone and is incomplete. This table has 250,000 to 300,000 clones, around 80% appearing once. Germline values: CDR1 SGHRS, CDR2 YFSETQ. CDR3 length: 16 residues. Trimming removed 4 bases from V and 4 bases from J; junction bases left unmatched: 8. Material for sequencing was peripheral blood. This clonotype originated in a man aged 60 to 69 with acute or convalescent COVID-19. The rearrangement links TRBV5-1 to TRBJ2-2, with TRBD1 matching 9 bases. CDR3 loop: CASSPPGQGGTGELFF. The CDR3 DNA sequence: TGCGCCAGCAGCCCACCGGGACAGGGTGGCACCGGGGAGCTGTTTTTT.